Presented here are 22 T cell receptor beta chains from one specimen sequenced in a study of blood T cell repertoires in COVID-19 (dated by TCRdb to between 2020 and 2021). Receptor libraries were prepared by the immunoSEQ multiplex PCR assay. Not all clones reach the TCRdb copy of this immuneACCESS table, which keeps in-frame sequences only. Checked studies attribute under half of the gap to unresolved V genes and leave the rest unexplained. The sample table contains fewer than 250,000 clones; only one count was recorded for roughly 87% of them. The ten largest clones add up to 7.2% of the sample. The sample taken for sequencing was PBMCs or T cells enriched from blood (not recorded which). The receptors come from a man younger than 40 in a cohort exposed to, infected with or recovered from COVID-19 (not recorded which).

This chain uses TRBV28 with TRBJ2-5, with TRBD2 as a possible D gene (6 bases). Germline V gives CDR1 MDHEN, CDR2 SYDVKM. The V and J ends lost 6 bases and 5 bases respectively, with 10 bases between them. The CDR3 is made up of 12 amino acids. The CDR3 nucleotides read TGTGCCAGCAGAATAAGCGGGGAGACCCAGTACTTC. Translation: CASRISGETQYF.

This chain uses TRBV5-1 with TRBJ1-4; 10 bases align to TRBD1. V dropped 0 bases and J dropped 8; count of bases not matched to a gene: 10. This CDR3 contains 17 residues. The germline V gene encodes CDR1 SGHRS and CDR2 YFSETQ. Here the CDR3 reads CASSLGGRQGAQEKLFF. DNA for the CDR3: TGCGCCAGCAGCTTGGGAGGTCGACAGGGGGCGCAAGAAAAACTGTTTTTT.

This clone appeared a single time. The gene calls are TRBV7-9 and TRBJ1-2, with D possibly matching TRBD1 (5 bases). This CDR3 comprises 19 residues. Trimming removed 4 bases from V and 0 bases from J, with 24 bases in between. Germline lookup yields CDR1 SEHNR and CDR2 FQNEAQ (reference sequence). The CDR3 reads CASSWGGRLALDANYGYTF. The CDR3 DNA reads TGTGCCAGCAGCTGGGGGGGAAGGTTGGCATTGGATGCTAACTATGGCTACACCTTC.

In the case of this clone: Other nucleotide sequences in the sample specify the same CDR3. The genes are TRBV28 and TRBJ1-5; 8 bases fit TRBD1. With 2 bases clipped from V and 3 bases from J, the junction kept 3 bases outside the gene matches. The CDR3 contains 15 residues. Germline CDR1 reads MDHEN; CDR2 reads SYDVKM. The CDR3 spells CASSLRTGSNQPQHF. The CDR3 DNA reads as TGTGCCAGCAGTTTACGGACAGGGTCCAATCAGCCCCAGCATTTT.

At least ten counts were recorded for this clone. This rearrangement joins TRBV28 to TRBJ1-4; perhaps TRBD1 as D (6 bases). In germline, CDR1 is MDHEN, CDR2 SYDVKM. This CDR3 is built from 14 residues. The ends were cut back, 5 bases at V and 4 bases at J, with 11 bases in the middle. Written as DNA, the CDR3 is TGTGCCAGCAGTCAAAGGGGGTTTAATGAAAAACTGTTTTTT. Encoded protein: CASSQRGFNEKLFF.

The rearrangement links TRBV27 to TRBJ2-5; 10 positions match TRBD2. V shed 0 bases, J shed 4 bases, and the junction held 5 bases outside the gene matches. The CDR3 has 16 amino acids. Germline V gene sequence: CDR1 MNHEY, CDR2 SMNVEV (reference sequence). The CDR3 DNA is TGTGCCAGCAGTTTATCGAAGGCTAGCGGGAGAGAGACCCAGTACTTC. Encoded protein: CASSLSKASGRETQYF.

The chain combines TRBV2 with TRBJ2-3; D uncertain. Per the germline V gene, CDR1 is SNHLY and CDR2 is FYNNEI. The V end was cut by 2 bases, the J end by 2 bases, with 5 bases between. This CDR3 has 13 residues. The CDR3 DNA reads as TGTGCCAGCAGTGAATATGTCACAGATACGCAGTATTTT. Protein sequence: CASSEYVTDTQYF.

J is TRBJ1-1 and V is TRBV28; D gene uncertain. This CDR3 region has 12 residues. Germline V gene sequence: CDR1 MDHEN, CDR2 SYDVKM. Trimming took 7 bases from V and 4 from J, leaving 10 bases between them. The CDR3 DNA is TGTGCCAGCACCACACGGGTCACTGAAGCTTTCTTT. Its protein product is CASTTRVTEAFF.

This rearrangement joins TRBV7-9 to TRBJ1-4; D ambiguous. The CDR3 extends over 14 amino acids. Germline V gene sequence: CDR1 SEHNR, CDR2 FQNEAQ (reference sequence). V gave up 6 bases and J gave up 2 bases, with 10 bases separating them. Here the CDR3 DNA reads TGTGCCAGCAGGCCAGGAACGACTAATGAAAAACTGTTTTTT. This translates into CASRPGTTNEKLFF. The full variable domain, rest sourced from reference TRBV7-9 and TRBJ1-4, is DTGVSQNPRHKITKRGQNVTFRCDPISEHNRLYWYRQTLGQGPEFLTYFQNEAQLEKSRLLSDRFSAERPKGSFSTLEIQRTEQGDSAMYLCASRPGTTNEKLFFGSGTQLSVL.

The V call is TRBV7-6, the J call TRBJ1-5, with TRBD1 matching over 7 bases. The CDR3 contains 18 residues. Germline V gene sequence: CDR1 SGHVS, CDR2 FNYEAQ. The J segment lost 4 bases and the V segment lost 5 bases, leaving 17 bases of the junction unmatched. Written as DNA, the CDR3 is TGTGCCAGCAGCACAACAGCCGCTAGAGGGGGCCCAAATCAGCCCCAGCATTTT. This gives the protein CASSTTAARGGPNQPQHF.

The V gene is TRBV7-2, the J gene TRBJ1-3, with no clear D. Germline V gene lookup returns CDR1 SGHTA and CDR2 FQGNSA. CDR3 length: 15 amino acids. Deletions cut 1 base from V and 4 bases from J, with 11 bases between. In DNA form, the CDR3 reads TGTGCCAGCAGCTTAGGAACGACACTGGGAAACACCATATATTTT. It is translated as CASSLGTTLGNTIYF.

The chain is built from TRBV4-1 and TRBJ2-1; D not resolved. The CDR3 is 14 residues long. CDR1 and CDR2 (germline): MGHRA, YSYEKL. V lost 0 bases and J lost 7, with 10 bases in between. CDR3 region: CASSQDSSANEQFF. CDR3 DNA: TGCGCCAGCAGCCAAGATTCCAGCGCTAATGAGCAGTTCTTC.

The chain has TRBV19 and TRBJ2-1, with a tentative D call TRBD1 (5 bases). V was pared by 11 bases and J by 1 base, with 18 bases between. CDR3 length: 15 amino acids. CDR1 is LNHDA, CDR2 SQIVND, per germline (reference sequence). CDR3 residues: CASTFGARSYNEQFF. Here the CDR3 DNA reads TGTGCCTCCACCTTTGGGGCAAGATCCTACAATGAGCAGTTCTTC. Looking up the rest from reference TRBV19 and TRBJ2-1 gives the full variable domain: DGGITQSPKYLFRKEGQNVTLSCEQNLNHDAMYWYRQDPGQGLRLIYYSQIVNDFQKGDIAEGYSVSREKKESFPLTVTSAQKNPTAFYLCASTFGARSYNEQFFGPGTRLTVL.

The chain recombines TRBV14 with TRBJ2-1; a possible D gene is TRBD2 (6 bases). V lost 3 bases and J 10 bases, leaving 19 bases between the germline ends. The V gene's germline CDR1 is SGHDN and CDR2 FVKESK. The CDR3 runs 15 residues. Written as DNA, the CDR3 is TGTGCCAGCAGCCATCAGGAACGGGCGGGATGGGAGCAGTTCTTC. Residues: CASSHQERAGWEQFF.

V is TRBV19 and J is TRBJ2-1, with 9 bases matching TRBD2. Per the germline V gene, CDR1 is LNHDA and CDR2 is SQIVND (reference sequence). V lost 7 bases, J lost 5 bases, and 6 bases stayed unmatched. The CDR3 totals 14 residues. The CDR3 DNA reads as TGTGCCAGTATGGCTAGCGGGACAAACAATGAGCAGTTCTTC. This encodes CASMASGTNNEQFF.

The chain uses TRBV29-1 and TRBJ1-4; tentative D call: TRBD1 (6 bases). Per germline, CDR1 SQVTM and CDR2 ANQGSEA. Trimming stripped 3 bases from V and 7 bases from J, with 12 bases between. The CDR3 has 13 amino acids. CDR3: CSVEGVGAEKLFF. The DNA of the CDR3 is TGCAGCGTTGAGGGTGTGGGGGCTGAAAAACTGTTTTTT.

This clone was seen once. This chain joins TRBV7-9 and TRBJ1-1; D is undetermined. This CDR3 region has 11 residues. Germline loops: CDR1 SEHNR, CDR2 FQNEAQ (reference sequence). Trimming left V 5 bases short and J 11 bases short, with 12 bases between. The CDR3 reads CASSAKREAFF. CDR3 DNA sequence: TGTGCCAGCAGCGCGAAAAGGGAGGCTTTCTTT.

The rearrangement uses TRBV13 and TRBJ1-1; TRBD1 might be the D (5 bases). Germline-derived CDR1 and CDR2 are PRHDT and FYEKMQ (reference sequence). Trimming left V 4 bases short and J 1 base short, with 13 bases between. This CDR3 spans 15 amino acids. CDR3 residues: CASSSMEGKNTEAFF. The CDR3 DNA is TGTGCCAGCAGCTCGATGGAGGGGAAGAACACTGAAGCTTTCTTT.

The V call is TRBV19, the J call TRBJ2-7; D possibly corresponds to TRBD1 (6 bases). CDR3 length: 12 amino acids. The V end lost 8 bases, the J end lost 3 bases, and 11 bases lay between the germline ends. Germline V gives CDR1 LNHDA, CDR2 SQIVND (reference sequence). The CDR3 sequence is CASGGGHYEQYF. In DNA form, the CDR3 reads TGTGCCAGTGGGGGCGGACACTACGAGCAGTACTTC.

The chain couples TRBV19 to TRBJ2-7; D may be TRBD1 (5 bases). Germline V gene data show CDR1 as LNHDA and CDR2 as SQIVND (reference sequence). This CDR3 is built from 18 residues. Trimming removed 3 bases from V and 5 bases from J, with 26 bases in between. The CDR3 DNA follows: TGTGCCAGTAGTATTGGTCCTACGTCAGGGTCGGCTATCGACGAGCAGTACTTC. Amino acid sequence: CASSIGPTSGSAIDEQYF.

The genes are TRBV19 and TRBJ2-5, with 13 bases that match TRBD2. The CDR3 spans 16 residues. Germline V gives CDR1 LNHDA, CDR2 SQIVND (reference sequence). The trim removed 4 bases at V and 5 bases at J, leaving 7 bases unmatched. CDR3 DNA sequence: TGTGCCAGTAGTACGCCGCCGACTAGCGGGAGGGAGACCCAGTACTTC. It is translated as CASSTPPTSGRETQYF.

This sequence joins TRBV11-2 and TRBJ2-1; weak D call: TRBD2 (6 bases). The CDR3 sequence is 16 residues long. The V gene's germline CDR1 is SGHAT and CDR2 FQNNGV. V lost 4 bases to trimming and J lost 6 bases, with 19 bases between them. The CDR3 reads CASSSNPRTTLNEQFF. The CDR3 DNA follows: TGTGCCAGCAGCTCTAACCCCAGGACTACCCTCAATGAGCAGTTCTTC.